Sequencing of this TCR beta chain was carried out in a study of blood T cell repertoires in COVID-19. The overall study: Donors in the United States, Italy and Spain gave samples during acute or convalescent COVID-19. Sources were T cells, B-cell-depleted T cells, or PBMCs; the material itself was cDNA or gDNA.

CDR1 is SGHVS and CDR2 is FNYEAQ in the germline V gene. Trimming removed 4 bases at V and 0 bases at J, with 13 bases between. The CDR3 runs to 16 residues. This clone appeared once. Profiled with immunoSEQ multiplex PCR; TCRdb holds only in-frame clones, not every one. The data contain about 160,000 clones, approximately 95% of them singletons. The Seattle site enrolled patients during active infection and followed them longitudinally. This TCR came from a woman aged 60-70 years with COVID-19, enrolled during active disease. The sample comprised peripheral blood. V gene TRBV7-6 combines with J gene TRBJ2-1, with D uncertain. The DNA for the CDR3 is TGTGCCAGCAGCTCCCCTGCGCGGCCCTCCTACAATGAGCAGTTCTTC. It yields the protein CASSSPARPSYNEQFF.